This T cell receptor (beta chain) was captured by sequencing in a study of control samples from healthy donors and cancer patients. This CDR3 is built from 18 residues. V trimming: 8 bases; J trimming: 1 base; junction bases outside the gene matches: 13. CDR1 PRHDT and CDR2 FYEKMQ come from the germline V gene (reference sequence). Clones were sequenced by immunoSEQ multiplex PCR, and TCRdb holds only the in-frame ones, with some missing. The sample includes more than 95,000 clones, 80% to 90% seen only once; the top ten take 1.1%. The clonotype originates from a woman aged 45-65 years with colorectal cancer. This chain connects TRBV13 to TRBJ2-6; 8 nucleotides agree with TRBD1. The sample consisted of PBMCs. CDR3 residues: CASLELGQGVSGANVLTF. In DNA, the CDR3 is TGTGCCAGCCTAGAGCTAGGACAGGGAGTATCTGGGGCCAACGTCCTGACTTTC.